Listed below are T cell receptor beta chains from one sample, sequenced in a study of T cells in localized non-small cell lung cancer. TCRdb's table, derived via immunoSEQ multiplex PCR, lists solely in-frame clones and lacks some. The table has roughly 16,000 clones, about four fifths seen once. The sample was peripheral blood, taken before any cancer treatment. The receptors derive from a male donor aged 60 or older with stage I lung adenocarcinoma. Each CDR3 is given with its conserved first and last residue. The D gene is left open where the match is weak. For some rows the clone size is stated as once, few or many, or as a class when expanded; others skip it.

d_call: -
clone_size: few
j_call: TRBJ2-3
v_call: TRBV29-1
cdr3_nt: TGCAGCGTTGGTATAAGCGGGCGAACAGATACGCAGTATTTT
cdr3_aa: CSVGISGRTDTQYF

d_call: TRBD2
clone_size: -
j_call: TRBJ2-1
v_call: TRBV5-1
cdr3_nt: TGCGCCAGCAGCTCAGTAGCGGGGGGGTCCAATGAGCAGTTCTTC
cdr3_aa: CASSSVAGGSNEQFF

d_call: -
clone_size: -
j_call: TRBJ2-3
v_call: TRBV30
cdr3_nt: TGTGCCTGGAGTGTAGGGGGTGCAGATACGCAGTATTTT
cdr3_aa: CAWSVGGADTQYF

d_call: TRBD2
clone_size: -
j_call: TRBJ2-5
v_call: TRBV7-8
cdr3_nt: TGTGCCAGCAGCCCTCGGGGGGCGGGAGGAGTGGAGACCCAGTACTTC
cdr3_aa: CASSPRGAGGVETQYF

d_call: -
clone_size: -
j_call: TRBJ1-6
v_call: TRBV19
cdr3_nt: TGTGCCAGTAGTATCTTGGGCGCCGGTTCACCCCTCCACTTT
cdr3_aa: CASSILGAGSPLHF

d_call: -
clone_size: once
j_call: TRBJ1-2
v_call: TRBV6-1
cdr3_nt: TGTGCCAGCAGTAGACCCCGCACCTTGGGCTATGGCTACACCTTC
cdr3_aa: CASSRPRTLGYGYTF

d_call: -
clone_size: -
j_call: TRBJ2-3
v_call: TRBV6-5
cdr3_nt: TGTGCCAGCAGTTACTCGAGCGAAGATACGCAGTATTTT
cdr3_aa: CASSYSSEDTQYF

d_call: -
clone_size: -
j_call: TRBJ2-3
v_call: TRBV9
cdr3_nt: TGTGCCAGCAGCGCCGGGACCCTCCCTCCCACAGATACGCAGTATTTT
cdr3_aa: CASSAGTLPPTDTQYF

d_call: -
clone_size: -
j_call: TRBJ2-7
v_call: TRBV9
cdr3_nt: TGTGCCAGCTTCCTTCCCGAGCAGTACTTC
cdr3_aa: CASFLPEQYF

d_call: -
clone_size: -
j_call: TRBJ1-4
v_call: TRBV27
cdr3_nt: TGTGCCAGCAGTTCCCAATACAGAGTCGCAAAACTGTTTTTT
cdr3_aa: CASSSQYRVAKLFF

d_call: TRBD1
clone_size: few
j_call: TRBJ2-5
v_call: TRBV4-1
cdr3_nt: TGCGCCAGCAGCGTAAACGACAGGGCCCAAGAGACCCAGTACTTC
cdr3_aa: CASSVNDRAQETQYF

d_call: -
clone_size: once
j_call: TRBJ2-7
v_call: TRBV9
cdr3_nt: TGTGCCAGCAGCGTAGGAGAGCAGTACTTC
cdr3_aa: CASSVGEQYF

d_call: -
clone_size: -
j_call: TRBJ1-2
v_call: TRBV4-1
cdr3_nt: TGCGCCAGCAGCCAAATTGAGGGGGCTAACTATGGCTACACCTTC
cdr3_aa: CASSQIEGANYGYTF

d_call: -
clone_size: once
j_call: TRBJ2-2
v_call: TRBV27
cdr3_nt: TGTGCCAGCAAGAGTCAGGGGCTGGGCACCGGGGAGCTGTTTTTT
cdr3_aa: CASKSQGLGTGELFF

d_call: -
clone_size: -
j_call: TRBJ2-2
v_call: TRBV7-3
cdr3_nt: TGTGCCAGCAGCTTAATCCCCCGCAGGGGAAACACCGGGGAGCTGTTTTTT
cdr3_aa: CASSLIPRRGNTGELFF

d_call: -
clone_size: few
j_call: TRBJ2-3
v_call: TRBV7-6
cdr3_nt: TGTGCCAGCAGCTTACCCGGGGCCAGGGGCGAGACAGATACGCAGTATTTT
cdr3_aa: CASSLPGARGETDTQYF